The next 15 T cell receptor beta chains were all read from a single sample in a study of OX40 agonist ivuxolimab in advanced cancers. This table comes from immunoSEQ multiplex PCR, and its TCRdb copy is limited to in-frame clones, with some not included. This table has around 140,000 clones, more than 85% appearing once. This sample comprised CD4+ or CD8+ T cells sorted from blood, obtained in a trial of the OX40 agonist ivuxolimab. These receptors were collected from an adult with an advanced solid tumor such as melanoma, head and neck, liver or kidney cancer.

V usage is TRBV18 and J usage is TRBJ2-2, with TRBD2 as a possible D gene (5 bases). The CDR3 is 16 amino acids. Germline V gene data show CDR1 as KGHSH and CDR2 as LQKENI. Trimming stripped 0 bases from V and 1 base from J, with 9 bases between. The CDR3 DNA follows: TGTGCCAGCTCACCACCGGGGAGAAAGAACACCGGGGAGCTGTTTTTT. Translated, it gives CASSPPGRKNTGELFF.

The CDR3 spells CASSLVPSGSGSAYEQYF. As DNA, the CDR3 is TGTGCCAGCAGCTTAGTCCCCTCGGGTAGCGGGAGCGCCTACGAGCAGTACTTC. V gene TRBV7-2 combines with J gene TRBJ2-7; 9 nucleotides align to TRBD2. The length of the CDR3 is 18 residues. Germline CDR1 and CDR2: SGHTA and FQGNSA. V was clipped by 1 base and J by 2 bases; unmatched bases: 12.

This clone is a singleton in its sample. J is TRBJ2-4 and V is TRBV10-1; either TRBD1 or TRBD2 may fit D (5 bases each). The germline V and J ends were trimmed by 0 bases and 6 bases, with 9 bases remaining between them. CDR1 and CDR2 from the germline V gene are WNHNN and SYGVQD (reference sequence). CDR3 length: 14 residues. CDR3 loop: CASSESGVRNIQYF. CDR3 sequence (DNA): TGCGCCAGCAGTGAGTCGGGGGTCCGAAACATTCAGTACTTC.

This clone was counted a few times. The CDR3 loop reads CAWSQSAETQYF. The DNA for the CDR3 is TGTGCCTGGAGTCAGAGTGCGGAGACCCAGTACTTC. The V and J genes are TRBV30 and TRBJ2-5; D unresolved. Trimming pared 2 bases from V and 5 bases from J, leaving 9 bases between. Per germline, CDR1 GTSNPN and CDR2 SVGIG (reference sequence). There are 12 residues in the CDR3.

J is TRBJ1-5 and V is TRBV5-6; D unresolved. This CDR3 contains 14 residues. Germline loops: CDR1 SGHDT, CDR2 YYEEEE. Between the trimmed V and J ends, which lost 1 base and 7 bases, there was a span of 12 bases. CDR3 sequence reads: CASSLFSQSQPQHF. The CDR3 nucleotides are TGTGCCAGCAGCTTGTTCAGTCAGAGCCAGCCCCAGCATTTT.

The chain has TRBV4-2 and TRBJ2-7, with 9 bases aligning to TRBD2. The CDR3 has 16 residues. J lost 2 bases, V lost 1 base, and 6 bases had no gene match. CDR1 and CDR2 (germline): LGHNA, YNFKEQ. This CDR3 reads CASSQAKAGGAYEQYF. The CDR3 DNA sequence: TGTGCCAGCAGCCAAGCTAAAGCGGGAGGTGCCTACGAGCAGTACTTC.

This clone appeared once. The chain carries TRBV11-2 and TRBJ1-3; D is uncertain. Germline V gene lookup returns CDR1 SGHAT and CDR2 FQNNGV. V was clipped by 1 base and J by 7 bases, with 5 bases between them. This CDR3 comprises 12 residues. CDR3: CASSLVPNTIYF. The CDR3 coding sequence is TGTGCCAGCAGCTTAGTCCCCAACACCATATATTTT.

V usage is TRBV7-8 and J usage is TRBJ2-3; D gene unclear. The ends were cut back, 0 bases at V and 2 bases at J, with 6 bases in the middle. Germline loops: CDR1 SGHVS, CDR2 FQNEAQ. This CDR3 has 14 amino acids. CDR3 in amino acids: CASSLASPTDTQYF. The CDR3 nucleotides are TGTGCCAGCAGCTTAGCGTCCCCCACAGATACGCAGTATTTT.

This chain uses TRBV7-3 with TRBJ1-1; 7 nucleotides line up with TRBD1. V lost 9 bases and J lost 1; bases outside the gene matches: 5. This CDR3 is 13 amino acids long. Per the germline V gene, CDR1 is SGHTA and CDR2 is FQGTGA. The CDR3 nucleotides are TGTGCCAGTAATTCAGGGGGGAACACTGAAGCTTTCTTT. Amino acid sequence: CASNSGGNTEAFF. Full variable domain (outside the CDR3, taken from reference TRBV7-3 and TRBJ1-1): GAGVSQTPSNKVTEKGKYVELRCDPISGHTALYWYRQSLGQGPEFLIYFQGTGAADDSGLPNDRFFAVRPEGSVSTLKIQRTERGDSAVYLCASNSGGNTEAFFGQGTRLTVV.

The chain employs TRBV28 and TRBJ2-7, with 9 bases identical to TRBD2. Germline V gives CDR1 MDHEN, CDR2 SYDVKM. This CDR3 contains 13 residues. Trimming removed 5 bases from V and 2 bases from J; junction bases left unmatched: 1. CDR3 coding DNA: TGTGCCAGCAGTCCTAGCGGGACCTACGAGCAGTACTTC. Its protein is CASSPSGTYEQYF.

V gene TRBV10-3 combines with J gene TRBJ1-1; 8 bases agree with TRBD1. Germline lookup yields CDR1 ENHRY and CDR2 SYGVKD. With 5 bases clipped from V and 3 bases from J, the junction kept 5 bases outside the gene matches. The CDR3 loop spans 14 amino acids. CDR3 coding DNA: TGTGCCATCAGTCAACAGGGGGGGGACACTGAAGCTTTCTTT. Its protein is CAISQQGGDTEAFF.

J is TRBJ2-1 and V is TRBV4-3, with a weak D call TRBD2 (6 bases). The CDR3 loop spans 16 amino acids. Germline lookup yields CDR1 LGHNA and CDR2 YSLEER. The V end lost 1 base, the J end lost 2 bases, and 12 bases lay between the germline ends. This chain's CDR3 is CASSQGLGGTYNEQFF. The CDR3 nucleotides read TGCGCCAGCAGCCAAGGCCTAGGCGGGACCTACAATGAGCAGTTCTTC.

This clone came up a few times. The CDR3 spells CASSSFLGTGGSGELFF. DNA of the CDR3: TGTGCCAGCAGCTCCTTCCTAGGGACAGGGGGTTCCGGGGAGCTGTTTTTT. This chain links TRBV7-9 with TRBJ2-2; 11 bases fit TRBD1. Trimming at V came to 4 bases and at J to 6 bases, leaving 10 bases not matched to a gene. The CDR3 is 17 residues long. CDR1 is SEHNR and CDR2 is FQNEAQ in the germline V gene (reference sequence).

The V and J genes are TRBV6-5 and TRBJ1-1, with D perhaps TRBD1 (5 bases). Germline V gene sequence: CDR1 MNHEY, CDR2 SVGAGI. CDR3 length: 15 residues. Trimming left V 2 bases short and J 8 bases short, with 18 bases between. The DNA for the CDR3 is TGTGCCAGCAGTTACCCCCCCAGGGCGGGGGGAGAAGCTTTCTTT. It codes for CASSYPPRAGGEAFF.

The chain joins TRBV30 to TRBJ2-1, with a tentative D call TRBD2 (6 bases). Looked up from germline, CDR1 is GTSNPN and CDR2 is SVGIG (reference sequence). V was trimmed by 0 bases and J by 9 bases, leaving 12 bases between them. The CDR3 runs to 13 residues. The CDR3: CAWSVRGAGEQFF. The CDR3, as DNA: TGTGCCTGGAGTGTCCGTGGAGCGGGTGAGCAGTTCTTC.